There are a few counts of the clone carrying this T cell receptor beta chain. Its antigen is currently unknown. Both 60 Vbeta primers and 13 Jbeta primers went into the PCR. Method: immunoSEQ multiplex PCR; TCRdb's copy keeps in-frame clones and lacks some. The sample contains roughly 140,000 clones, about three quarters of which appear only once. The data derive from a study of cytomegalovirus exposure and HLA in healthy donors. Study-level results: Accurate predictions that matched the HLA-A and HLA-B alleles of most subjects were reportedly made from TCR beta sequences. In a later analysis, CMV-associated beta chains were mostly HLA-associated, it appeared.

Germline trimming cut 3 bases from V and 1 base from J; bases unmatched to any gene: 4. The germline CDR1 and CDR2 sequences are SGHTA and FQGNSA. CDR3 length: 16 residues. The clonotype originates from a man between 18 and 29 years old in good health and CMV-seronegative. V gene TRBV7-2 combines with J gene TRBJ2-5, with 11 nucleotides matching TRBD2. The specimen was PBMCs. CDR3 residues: CASSFSSGRSQETQYF. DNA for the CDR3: TGTGCCAGCAGCTTTTCTAGCGGGAGGAGCCAAGAGACCCAGTACTTC.